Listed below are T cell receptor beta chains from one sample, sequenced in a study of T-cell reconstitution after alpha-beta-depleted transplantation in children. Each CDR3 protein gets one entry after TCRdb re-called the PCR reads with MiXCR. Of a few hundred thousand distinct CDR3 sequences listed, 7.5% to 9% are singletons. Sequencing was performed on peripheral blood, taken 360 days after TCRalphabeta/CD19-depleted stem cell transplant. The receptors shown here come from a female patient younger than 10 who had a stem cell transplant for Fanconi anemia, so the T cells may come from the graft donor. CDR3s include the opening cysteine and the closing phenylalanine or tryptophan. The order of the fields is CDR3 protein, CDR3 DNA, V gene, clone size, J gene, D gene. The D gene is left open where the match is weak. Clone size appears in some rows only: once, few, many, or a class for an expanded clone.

CDR3aa: CASSAGGGAEYNEQFF; CDR3nt: TGTGCCAGCAGCGCAGGTGGGGGCGCGGAATACAATGAGCAGTTCTTC; v_gene: TRBV9; abundance: many; j_gene: TRBJ2-1; d_gene: -
CDR3aa: CASSGGENPYSYEQYF; CDR3nt: TGTGCCAGCAGTGGCGGGGAAAACCCCTACTCCTACGAGCAGTACTTC; v_gene: TRBV2; abundance: few; j_gene: TRBJ2-7; d_gene: -
CDR3aa: CASSQEGTGDTEAFF; CDR3nt: TGCGCCAGCAGCCAAGAAGGGACAGGGGACACTGAAGCTTTCTTT; v_gene: TRBV4-3; abundance: many; j_gene: TRBJ1-1; d_gene: TRBD1
CDR3aa: CASSLGRLETQYF; CDR3nt: TGTGCCAGCAGCTTAGGGAGATTAGAGACCCAGTACTTC; v_gene: TRBV7-3; abundance: -; j_gene: TRBJ2-5; d_gene: -
CDR3aa: CASSLEGYLSYEQYF; CDR3nt: TGTGCCAGCAGCTTAGAGGGTTACCTCTCCTACGAGCAGTACTTC; v_gene: TRBV7-9; abundance: -; j_gene: TRBJ2-7; d_gene: -
CDR3aa: CASNSRGGYTQYF; CDR3nt: TGTGCCAGCAATTCCAGAGGGGGATATACGCAGTATTTT; v_gene: TRBV28; abundance: -; j_gene: TRBJ2-3; d_gene: -
CDR3aa: CASSLLGTSGGRRNNEQFF; CDR3nt: TGTGCCAGCAGCCTCTTGGGTACTAGCGGGGGGCGGAGAAACAATGAGCAGTTCTTC; v_gene: TRBV11-2; abundance: -; j_gene: TRBJ2-1; d_gene: TRBD2
CDR3aa: CASSLGPGMNQPQHF; CDR3nt: TGTGCCAGCAGCTTGGGTCCAGGGATGAATCAGCCCCAGCATTTT; v_gene: TRBV5-6; abundance: few; j_gene: TRBJ1-5; d_gene: -
CDR3aa: CAWSVRRWDTEAFF; CDR3nt: TGTGCCTGGAGTGTAAGGAGGTGGGACACTGAAGCTTTCTTT; v_gene: TRBV30; abundance: few; j_gene: TRBJ1-1; d_gene: -
CDR3aa: CASSQYRLTSGWAEQYF; CDR3nt: TGCGCCAGCAGCCAATACCGCCTGACTAGCGGGTGGGCCGAGCAGTACTTC; v_gene: TRBV4-1; abundance: many; j_gene: TRBJ2-7; d_gene: TRBD2
CDR3aa: CARSQRRGQKGDEQYF; CDR3nt: TGCGCCAGAAGCCAAAGGCGGGGACAGAAAGGGGACGAGCAGTACTTC; v_gene: TRBV4-1; abundance: few; j_gene: TRBJ2-7; d_gene: -
CDR3aa: CASSLSVRGTDTQYF; CDR3nt: TGTGCCAGCAGCTTGAGCGTACGGGGGACAGATACGCAGTATTTT; v_gene: TRBV5-4; abundance: many; j_gene: TRBJ2-3; d_gene: -
CDR3aa: CATSRDPWGADTQYF; CDR3nt: TGTGCCACCAGCAGAGACCCGTGGGGCGCAGATACGCAGTATTTT; v_gene: TRBV15; abundance: few; j_gene: TRBJ2-3; d_gene: -
CDR3aa: CSVLTGGLDGYTF; CDR3nt: TGCAGCGTCCTGACAGGGGGGCTTGATGGCTACACCTTC; v_gene: TRBV29-1; abundance: many; j_gene: TRBJ1-2; d_gene: TRBD1
CDR3aa: CASISGNTGELFF; CDR3nt: TGTGCCAGCATCTCAGGGAACACCGGGGAGCTGTTTTTT; v_gene: TRBV28; abundance: many; j_gene: TRBJ2-2; d_gene: -
CDR3aa: CAMSPGPRWYYNEQFF; CDR3nt: TGTGCCATGAGCCCCGGGCCCCGCTGGTACTACAATGAGCAGTTCTTC; v_gene: TRBV4-2; abundance: -; j_gene: TRBJ2-1; d_gene: -
CDR3aa: CASSYGGIDTDTQYF; CDR3nt: TGTGCCAGCAGTTACGGGGGGATAGACACAGATACGCAGTATTTT; v_gene: TRBV6-2/TRBV6-3; abundance: many; j_gene: TRBJ2-3; d_gene: -
CDR3aa: CASSPIGQGLMNTEAFF; CDR3nt: TGTGCCAGCAGCCCCATAGGACAGGGGCTGATGAACACTGAAGCTTTCTTT; v_gene: TRBV14; abundance: few; j_gene: TRBJ1-1; d_gene: TRBD1
CDR3aa: CASSFSLAVPYEQYF; CDR3nt: TGTGCCAGCAGTTTTTCCCTAGCGGTCCCCTACGAGCAGTACTTC; v_gene: TRBV12-3/TRBV12-4; abundance: many; j_gene: TRBJ2-7; d_gene: TRBD2
CDR3aa: CASSLLAGRWPQHF; CDR3nt: TGCGCCAGCAGCTTGTTGGCAGGACGGTGGCCCCAGCATTTT; v_gene: TRBV5-1; abundance: many; j_gene: TRBJ1-5; d_gene: -
CDR3aa: CSAGRSEQFF; CDR3nt: TGCAGCGCCGGGCGATCAGAGCAGTTCTTC; v_gene: TRBV29-1; abundance: few; j_gene: TRBJ2-1; d_gene: -
CDR3aa: CSARDRSNQPQHF; CDR3nt: TGCAGTGCTAGGGACAGAAGCAATCAGCCCCAGCATTTT; v_gene: TRBV20-1; abundance: many; j_gene: TRBJ1-5; d_gene: -
CDR3aa: CASSPPGVGYTF; CDR3nt: TGTGCCAGCTCACCACCGGGGGTCGGCTACACCTTC; v_gene: TRBV18; abundance: many; j_gene: TRBJ1-2; d_gene: -
CDR3aa: CASSLGTRGQGTRNTEAFF; CDR3nt: TGTGCCAGCAGTTTAGGCACGCGTGGACAGGGGACCAGGAACACTGAAGCTTTCTTT; v_gene: TRBV28; abundance: many; j_gene: TRBJ1-1; d_gene: TRBD1
CDR3aa: CASSQVGLAGGLADTQYF; CDR3nt: TGTGCCAGCAGCCAAGTTGGCCTAGCGGGGGGGCTCGCAGATACGCAGTATTTT; v_gene: TRBV3-1; abundance: few; j_gene: TRBJ2-3; d_gene: TRBD2
CDR3aa: CASSREYANTGELFF; CDR3nt: TGTGCCAGCAGTCGGGAGTACGCGAACACCGGGGAGCTGTTTTTT; v_gene: TRBV27; abundance: many; j_gene: TRBJ2-2; d_gene: -